The rows below give T cell receptor beta chains drawn from one sample of a study of vaccination effects on CD4 cells after COVID-19. Here immunoSEQ multiplex PCR was the method, and the copy in TCRdb shows in-frame clones only, minus some. Of about 35,000 clones in the sample, around 80% were seen once. No antigens are known for them. The sample was CD4+ T cells from PBMCs cultured with HCoV-NL63 spike peptides, taken after COVID-19 vaccination. The receptors come from a human donor who received a COVID-19 vaccine. Some clones in this sample may be carry-over from other donors' samples. Each CDR3 is given with its conserved first and last residue. The order of the fields is J gene, V gene, D gene, clone size, CDR3 protein, CDR3 DNA. The D gene is left open where the match is weak. Part of the rows lack a size; the others show once, few, many or a class for expanded clones.

J gene: TRBJ2-5; V gene: TRBV7-6; D gene: -; clone size: -; CDR3 protein: CASSYNRGSAETQYF; CDR3 DNA: TGTGCCAGCAGCTACAACCGGGGGAGCGCTGAGACCCAGTACTTC
J gene: TRBJ2-3; V gene: TRBV3-1/TRBV3-2; D gene: TRBD2; clone size: -; CDR3 protein: CASSQFSGGRDTQYF; CDR3 DNA: TGTGCCAGCAGCCAATTCAGCGGGGGGCGAGATACGCAGTATTTT
J gene: TRBJ2-1; V gene: TRBV5-1; D gene: TRBD1; clone size: -; CDR3 protein: CASSSTGDTYNEQFF; CDR3 DNA: TGCGCCAGCAGCTCTACAGGGGATACCTACAATGAGCAGTTCTTC
J gene: TRBJ1-5; V gene: TRBV7-8; D gene: -; clone size: -; CDR3 protein: CASSLFEGPNQPQHF; CDR3 DNA: TGTGCCAGCAGCTTATTTGAGGGGCCAAATCAGCCCCAGCATTTT
J gene: TRBJ1-1; V gene: TRBV6-1; D gene: -; clone size: -; CDR3 protein: CASSEWWKNTEAFF; CDR3 DNA: TGTGCCAGCAGTGAATGGTGGAAGAACACTGAAGCTTTCTTT
J gene: TRBJ1-1; V gene: TRBV25-1; D gene: -; clone size: -; CDR3 protein: CASTAAGGTEAFF; CDR3 DNA: TGTGCCAGCACTGCCGCGGGGGGCACTGAAGCTTTCTTT
J gene: TRBJ2-1; V gene: TRBV5-1; D gene: -; clone size: -; CDR3 protein: CASSLRPPFGLYNEQFF; CDR3 DNA: TGCGCCAGCAGCTTGAGACCCCCCTTCGGGCTTTACAATGAGCAGTTCTTC
J gene: TRBJ2-5; V gene: TRBV4-1; D gene: -; clone size: few; CDR3 protein: CASSLYRDGETQYF; CDR3 DNA: TGCGCCAGCAGTCTTTACAGGGATGGAGAGACCCAGTACTTC
J gene: TRBJ2-1; V gene: TRBV12-3/TRBV12-4; D gene: TRBD1; clone size: few; CDR3 protein: CARNRRTGNEQFF; CDR3 DNA: TGTGCCAGGAATCGGCGGACAGGGAATGAGCAGTTCTTC
J gene: TRBJ1-3; V gene: TRBV29-1; D gene: -; clone size: few; CDR3 protein: CSVAGNSGNTIYF; CDR3 DNA: TGCAGCGTTGCGGGGAACTCTGGAAACACCATATATTTT
J gene: TRBJ1-4; V gene: TRBV7-2; D gene: -; clone size: -; CDR3 protein: CASSLVRGSNEKLFF; CDR3 DNA: TGTGCCAGCAGCTTAGTGAGGGGTTCTAATGAAAAACTGTTTTTT
J gene: TRBJ1-1; V gene: TRBV23-1; D gene: TRBD1; clone size: -; CDR3 protein: CASSPTLWTGHHLNTEAFF; CDR3 DNA: TGCGCCAGCAGTCCTACACTTTGGACAGGGCACCACCTGAACACTGAAGCTTTCTTT
J gene: TRBJ1-3; V gene: TRBV4-3; D gene: -; clone size: few; CDR3 protein: CASSGHRDGGNTIYF; CDR3 DNA: TGCGCCAGCAGCGGCCACAGGGATGGTGGAAACACCATATATTTT
J gene: TRBJ1-2; V gene: TRBV20-1; D gene: -; clone size: -; CDR3 protein: CSARDTYGYTF; CDR3 DNA: TGCAGTGCTAGAGATACCTATGGCTACACCTTC